The rows below give T cell receptor beta chains drawn from one sample of a study of shared clonotypes between healthy human individuals. This table comes from immunoSEQ multiplex PCR, and its TCRdb copy is limited to in-frame clones, with some not included. Altogether a few million clones are present, 85% to 95% being singletons, with the ten largest covering around 0.38%. The sample consisted of naive CD4+ T cells from PBMCs. Receptors originate from a young man in good health. Some clones in this sample may be carry-over from other donors' samples. Both conserved end residues are part of each CDR3. The D gene is left open where the match is weak. The size field is filled for only some rows; it gives once, few, many or a size class.

clone_size j_call v_call d_call cdr3_aa cdr3_nt
- TRBJ2-3 TRBV7-9 - CASSLAGGTDTQYF TGTGCCAGCAGCTTAGCCGGGGGAACAGATACGCAGTATTTT
- TRBJ1-1 TRBV25-1 - CASSSNRDRRTEAFF TGTGCCAGCAGTTCAAATAGGGACCGTAGGACTGAAGCTTTCTTT
- TRBJ2-1 TRBV6-6 - CASSYSLLGNEQFF TGTGCCAGCAGTTACTCGCTCCTCGGGAATGAGCAGTTCTTC
- TRBJ1-4 TRBV11-2 - CASSAGQSTNEKLFF TGTGCCAGCAGCGCTGGACAGTCAACTAATGAAAAACTGTTTTTT
- TRBJ2-1 TRBV6-5 - CASSYLGSYNEQFF TGTGCCAGCAGTTATCTGGGTTCCTACAATGAGCAGTTCTTC
- TRBJ2-7 TRBV5-1 - CASSLGTQRGEQYF TGCGCCAGCAGCCTCGGGACGCAGCGAGGGGAGCAGTACTTC
- TRBJ2-3 TRBV4-2 TRBD2 CASSQQPGLAGSTADTQYF TGTGCCAGCAGCCAGCAACCGGGACTAGCGGGTAGTACCGCCGATACGCAGTATTTT
- TRBJ2-3 TRBV11-2 - CASSLRTRSQSTDTQYF TGTGCCAGCAGCTTAAGAACTAGGTCCCAAAGCACAGATACGCAGTATTTT
- TRBJ2-7 TRBV7-3 - CASSLYPSRNRFSYEQYF TGTGCCAGCAGCTTATACCCTAGTAGAAACAGGTTCTCCTACGAGCAGTACTTC
- TRBJ1-2 TRBV27 - CASSFGETYGYTF TGTGCCAGCAGTTTCGGCGAGACCTATGGCTACACCTTC
- TRBJ2-7 TRBV7-9 TRBD1 CASSLIRDRLSYEQYF TGTGCCAGCAGCCTCATCCGGGACAGACTCTCCTACGAGCAGTACTTC
- TRBJ2-2 TRBV5-1 TRBD2 CASSGGLAGGWTGELFF TGCGCCAGCAGCGGGGGACTAGCGGGAGGTTGGACCGGGGAGCTGTTTTTT
- TRBJ1-5 TRBV28 - CASSPTSQPQHF TGTGCCAGCAGTCCCACAAGTCAGCCCCAGCATTTT
- TRBJ2-7 TRBV2 - CASSEGVDEQYF TGTGCCAGCAGTGAAGGGGTTGACGAGCAGTACTTC
- TRBJ2-2 TRBV15 TRBD1 CATSRETGRHTGELFF TGTGCCACCAGCAGAGAGACAGGGCGGCACACCGGGGAGCTGTTTTTT
- TRBJ2-7 TRBV6-5 - CASSYSGQFYEQYF TGTGCCAGCAGTTACTCCGGACAGTTCTACGAGCAGTACTTC
- TRBJ2-7 TRBV2 TRBD2 CASNGLAGLYEQYF TGTGCCAGCAACGGACTAGCGGGACTGTACGAGCAGTACTTC
- TRBJ1-4 TRBV7-9 TRBD1 CASSLNHGTANEKLFF TGTGCCAGCAGCTTAAACCATGGGACAGCTAATGAAAAACTGTTTTTT
- TRBJ2-3 TRBV2 TRBD2 CASSTSPSSVREWWRAQYF TGTGCCAGCAGTACCTCCCCCTCAAGTGTGCGGGAGTGGTGGAGGGCGCAGTATTTT
- TRBJ1-5 TRBV6-5 TRBD1 CASRPGQVETRPQHF TGTGCCAGCAGGCCCGGACAGGTAGAGACGAGGCCCCAGCATTTT
- TRBJ2-7 TRBV5-1 - CASSPQGAYEQYF TGCGCCAGCAGCCCCCAGGGTGCCTACGAGCAGTACTTC
once TRBJ1-5 TRBV28 - CASRDEHEPQHF TGTGCCAGCAGGGACGAACATGAGCCCCAGCATTTT
- TRBJ2-1 TRBV18 - CASSPLGRDNEQFF TGTGCCAGCTCACCACTGGGCAGAGACAATGAGCAGTTCTTC
- TRBJ2-1 TRBV27 - CASSLAPGLYGFF TGTGCCAGCAGTTTAGCCCCGGGCCTCTATGGGTTCTTC
- TRBJ2-7 TRBV11-2 TRBD2 CASSVTSGNYEQYF TGTGCCAGCAGCGTGACTAGCGGGAACTACGAGCAGTACTTC
- TRBJ2-7 TRBV4-3 - CASSQDTQTYEQYF TGCGCCAGCAGCCAAGATACACAGACCTACGAGCAGTACTTC
- TRBJ2-3 TRBV29-1 - CSVARRFTDTQYF TGCAGCGTCGCGAGAAGATTCACAGATACGCAGTATTTT
- TRBJ1-2 TRBV6-1 - CASRKGMGGYTF TGTGCCAGCAGGAAGGGAATGGGCGGCTACACCTTC
once TRBJ1-1 TRBV27 TRBD1 CASSYTGGTEAFF TGTGCCAGCAGCTATACAGGGGGCACTGAAGCTTTCTTT
- TRBJ2-4 TRBV5-1 TRBD1 CASSFRGQGLPSLKNIQYF TGCGCCAGCAGCTTTAGGGGACAGGGGTTGCCTTCCCTTAAAAACATTCAGTACTTC
- TRBJ2-5 TRBV11-3 TRBD2 CASSRGTSGIQETQYF TGTGCCAGCAGCCGGGGGACTAGCGGGATCCAAGAGACCCAGTACTTC
- TRBJ2-1 TRBV6-6 - CASGTQLASEQFF TGTGCCAGTGGAACCCAACTAGCAAGTGAGCAGTTCTTC
few TRBJ2-1 TRBV19 - CASSIMAEDEQFF TGTGCCAGTAGTATTATGGCGGAGGATGAGCAGTTCTTC